One T cell receptor beta chain is described in this entry. Germline loops: CDR1 LGHNA, CDR2 YNFKEQ. Between the trimmed V and J ends, which lost 0 bases and 9 bases, there was a span of 15 bases. The CDR3 has 16 residues. This entry belongs to a study of blood T cell repertoires in COVID-19. Across the study: COVID-19 samples, acute and convalescent, were from the United States, Italy and Spain. In each case, the material was cDNA or gDNA derived from T cells, B-cell-depleted T cells, or PBMCs.

In the original analysis: How many nucleated cells were present was estimated from reference gene primer amplification. Clones were sequenced by immunoSEQ multiplex PCR, and TCRdb holds only the in-frame ones, with some missing. V, J and clone size reflect that table, while D and trimming were determined from the DNA. Altogether some 150,000 clones are present, more than 75% being singletons, with the ten largest covering about 2.6%. The genes are TRBV4-2 and TRBJ1-6; D is ambiguous. The sample taken for sequencing was peripheral blood. The sequence derives from a human donor with acute or convalescent COVID-19. The donor label of this sample is uncertain. CDR3 protein: CASSQEGRVFGSPLHF. DNA of the CDR3: TGTGCCAGCAGCCAAGAGGGCCGTGTATTTGGTTCACCCCTCCACTTT.